The subject of this entry is one T cell receptor (beta chain). This sample was included in a study of blood T cell repertoires in COVID-19. About the study: The United States, Italy and Spain provided the acute and convalescent COVID-19 samples. The analysed material was cDNA or gDNA that came from T cells, B-cell-depleted T cells, or PBMCs.

In the original workflow: Researchers report that nucleated cell counts were estimated from reference gene primer amplification. The method was immunoSEQ multiplex PCR; TCRdb's version includes in-frame clones alone and lacks a portion of them. The D gene and trimming were derived from the DNA, and the V and J assignments and clone size from that table. The sample yields some 200,000 clones, around 87% seen once. Germline values: CDR1 SGHRS, CDR2 YFSETQ. The CDR3 is 14 amino acids. Trimming left V 0 bases short and J 7 bases short, with 13 bases between. The source is a man between 40 and 49 years old with active or convalescent COVID-19. The sequencing sample was made of peripheral blood. The chain uses TRBV5-1 and TRBJ1-1; D is unclear. The CDR3 region has the DNA TGCGCCAGCAGCTTGGCACCAGAAAATAATGAAGCTTTCTTT. This gives the protein CASSLAPENNEAFF.